The entry that follows covers one T cell receptor (beta chain) sequence. The target antigen is unknown. The sample is drawn from a study of shared clonotypes between healthy human individuals. Whole-study results and caveats: Limitation of the genetic and exposure-history diversity represented came from the few donors.

Splitting of each subset's genomic DNA was done evenly across several immunoSEQ plates. Measured with immunoSEQ multiplex PCR; TCRdb has only the in-frame clones, and not every one. The table shows about 1.5 million clones, with under 99% occurring only once. V was pared by 4 bases and J by 0 bases, with 11 bases between. This CDR3 is built from 15 residues. The germline CDR1 and CDR2 sequences are SGHNT and YYREEE (reference sequence). The TCR was taken from a man aged 25-45 years in good health. Sequencing was done on a sample of naive CD4+ T cells sorted from blood. This sample's subset: CD45RA+ positively selected. V usage is TRBV5-4 and J usage is TRBJ2-1, with TRBD2 as a possible D gene (6 bases). The CDR3 sequence is CASSATSTSYNEQFF. As DNA, the CDR3 is TGTGCCAGCAGCGCAACTAGCACCTCCTACAATGAGCAGTTCTTC.